This passage covers 4 T cell receptor beta chains from one sample sequenced in a study of T cells in Graves' hyperthyroidism and ophthalmopathy. TCR beta CDR3 sequences were amplified from RNA transcripts. Primed by the HTBI set, a first-round RT-PCR was run on the TCR CDR3. MiXCR was run by TCRdb on the multiplex PCR reads, yielding one entry per CDR3 protein. The sample carries roughly 580,000 distinct CDR3 sequences, around 13% recorded once. Sample: blood. All receptors come from a woman in her 30s with Graves' hyperthyroidism that later progressed to Graves' ophthalmopathy.

The table lists this clonotype with a few counts. This may come from a read error, since a much larger clone is one base off. This rearrangement joins TRBV11-2 to TRBJ2-5, with D possibly matching TRBD2 (6 bases). Trimming pared 4 bases from V and 1 base from J, leaving 13 bases between. The CDR3 is 15 amino acids. CDR1 SGHAT and CDR2 FQNNGV come from the germline V gene. The CDR3 loop reads CASSSGGTIQETQYF. DNA for the CDR3: TGTGCCAGCAGCTCAGGAGGGACGATCCAAGAGACCCAGTACTTC.

Ten or more counts support this clonotype. This chain connects TRBV20-1 to TRBJ2-7, with D possibly TRBD1 on 6 matching bases. The CDR3 consists of 13 residues. Trimming cost V 2 bases and J 0 bases, with 8 bases left between them. CDR1 DFQATT and CDR2 SNEGSKA come from the germline V gene (reference sequence). The CDR3 region is CSARTGRSYEQYF. Written as DNA, the CDR3 is TGCAGTGCTAGAACAGGGCGCTCCTACGAGCAGTACTTC.

This clonotype was picked up many times. The chain carries TRBV11-2 and TRBJ2-7; perhaps TRBD1 as D (6 bases). V was trimmed by 4 bases and J by 7 bases, leaving 26 bases between them. In germline, CDR1 is SGHAT, CDR2 FQNNGV. The CDR3 extends over 17 amino acids. The CDR3 reads CASSSTTTGHPGAEQYF. CDR3 bases: TGTGCCAGCAGCTCGACCACGACAGGACACCCCGGGGCTGAGCAGTACTTC.

This clonotype was detected many times. The rearrangement uses TRBV7-2 and TRBJ1-3; D perhaps matches TRBD1 (5 bases). Trimming took off 0 bases at V and 4 bases at J, with 16 bases between the two ends. Germline V gene lookup returns CDR1 SGHTA and CDR2 FQGNSA. CDR3 length equals 17 residues. The CDR3 protein is CASSLAEAGTSGNTIYF. The CDR3 DNA sequence: TGTGCCAGCAGCTTAGCGGAAGCGGGGACGTCGGGAAACACCATATATTTT.